The rows below give T cell receptor beta chains drawn from one sample of a study of shared clonotypes between healthy human individuals. The repertoire was sequenced with immunoSEQ multiplex PCR; TCRdb's copy has only in-frame clones and lacks some. The sample has around 1.6 million clones, approximately 98% seen once. Sequenced: naive CD4+ T cells sorted from blood. Receptors originate from a man aged 25 to 40 in good health. The CDR3 runs from the conserved cysteine through the conserved F or W. A D gene is named only where the DNA matches it firmly. The size entry is marked missing in some rows and otherwise reads once, few, many or a size class.

len: 15
v_gene: TRBV6-1
j_gene: TRBJ2-7
d_gene: NA
abundance: once
CDR3nt: TGTGCCAGCAGTGAATCCGGGACACAATCCTACGAGCAGTACTTC
CDR3aa: CASSESGTQSYEQYF

len: 13
v_gene: TRBV6-5
j_gene: TRBJ1-5
d_gene: TRBD1
abundance: NA
CDR3nt: TGTGCCAGCAGTTACCAGGGGGCTCAGCCCCAGCATTTT
CDR3aa: CASSYQGAQPQHF

len: 14
v_gene: TRBV5-1
j_gene: TRBJ1-5
d_gene: NA
abundance: NA
CDR3nt: TGCGCCAGCAGCGATAGGGGGGGCAATCAGCCCCAGCATTTT
CDR3aa: CASSDRGGNQPQHF

len: 13
v_gene: TRBV6-5
j_gene: TRBJ1-2
d_gene: NA
abundance: once
CDR3nt: TGTGCCAGCAGTTACTTACGGAACTATGGCTACACCTTC
CDR3aa: CASSYLRNYGYTF

len: 15
v_gene: TRBV5-5
j_gene: TRBJ2-1
d_gene: NA
abundance: NA
CDR3nt: TGTGCCAGCAGCTTGGCAGGGAGCTCCTACAATGAGCAGTTCTTC
CDR3aa: CASSLAGSSYNEQFF

len: 14
v_gene: TRBV7-2
j_gene: TRBJ2-3
d_gene: NA
abundance: NA
CDR3nt: TGTGCCAGCAGCTTGGGGGGTCCCACAGATACGCAGTATTTT
CDR3aa: CASSLGGPTDTQYF

len: 14
v_gene: TRBV4-3
j_gene: TRBJ2-5
d_gene: NA
abundance: NA
CDR3nt: TGCGCCAGCAGTCTTGTTGGCGGGGAAGAGACCCAGTACTTC
CDR3aa: CASSLVGGEETQYF

len: 14
v_gene: TRBV30
j_gene: TRBJ2-7
d_gene: NA
abundance: NA
CDR3nt: TGTGCCTGGAGCGTATTAGCGAGCATCTACGAGCAGTACTTC
CDR3aa: CAWSVLASIYEQYF

len: 13
v_gene: TRBV5-1
j_gene: TRBJ2-7
d_gene: NA
abundance: NA
CDR3nt: TGCGCCAGCAGCTTGGCCCCCTGGGACGAGCAGTACTTC
CDR3aa: CASSLAPWDEQYF

len: 15
v_gene: TRBV7-2
j_gene: TRBJ2-1
d_gene: TRBD1
abundance: NA
CDR3nt: TGTGCCAGCAGCCCGGACAGGGCGGACTACAATGAGCAGTTCTTC
CDR3aa: CASSPDRADYNEQFF

len: 15
v_gene: TRBV7-9
j_gene: TRBJ2-3
d_gene: NA
abundance: NA
CDR3nt: TGTGCCAGCAGCTCTCTGTGGGGGGACACAGATACGCAGTATTTT
CDR3aa: CASSSLWGDTDTQYF

len: 14
v_gene: TRBV19
j_gene: TRBJ1-4
d_gene: TRBD1
abundance: NA
CDR3nt: TGTGCCAGTACCTTACAGGGGGCGGATGAAAAACTGTTTTTT
CDR3aa: CASTLQGADEKLFF

len: 14
v_gene: TRBV7-9
j_gene: TRBJ1-1
d_gene: NA
abundance: NA
CDR3nt: TGTGCCAGCAGCTTAGGGGGAGCCGGCACTGAAGCTTTCTTT
CDR3aa: CASSLGGAGTEAFF

len: 19
v_gene: TRBV14
j_gene: TRBJ2-2
d_gene: TRBD2
abundance: NA
CDR3nt: TGTGCCAGCAGCATCGACGCGGGACTAGCGGGGGGTCACACCGGGGAGCTGTTTTTT
CDR3aa: CASSIDAGLAGGHTGELFF

len: 17
v_gene: TRBV7-8
j_gene: TRBJ1-3
d_gene: NA
abundance: NA
CDR3nt: TGTGCCAGCAGCTTAGGGTCACGACGGGACAAAGAAAACACCATATATTTT
CDR3aa: CASSLGSRRDKENTIYF

len: 12
v_gene: TRBV5-1
j_gene: TRBJ2-2
d_gene: NA
abundance: NA
CDR3nt: TGCGCCAGCAGCTTGCATCTGGGGGAGCTGTTTTTT
CDR3aa: CASSLHLGELFF

len: 12
v_gene: TRBV30
j_gene: TRBJ2-2
d_gene: TRBD2
abundance: NA
CDR3nt: TGTTTCGGGAGGGCCGCGTCCGGGGAGCTGTTTTTT
CDR3aa: CFGRAASGELFF

len: 13
v_gene: TRBV27
j_gene: TRBJ2-5
d_gene: NA
abundance: NA
CDR3nt: TGTGCCAGCAGTTTATTGCACAGTGAGACCCAGTACTTC
CDR3aa: CASSLLHSETQYF

len: 15
v_gene: TRBV5-1
j_gene: TRBJ2-1
d_gene: TRBD1
abundance: NA
CDR3nt: TGCGCCAGCAGCTTAGAGGACAGGGGGTACAATGAGCAGTTCTTC
CDR3aa: CASSLEDRGYNEQFF

len: 12
v_gene: TRBV25-1
j_gene: TRBJ2-5
d_gene: NA
abundance: NA
CDR3nt: TGTGCCAGCAACAGGGATGTACAGACCCAGTACTTC
CDR3aa: CASNRDVQTQYF

len: 16
v_gene: TRBV2
j_gene: TRBJ1-2
d_gene: NA
abundance: NA
CDR3nt: TGTGCCAGCAGTGAACTGTCAGGTGGGGGTACCTATGGCTACACCTTC
CDR3aa: CASSELSGGGTYGYTF

len: 13
v_gene: TRBV7-2
j_gene: TRBJ2-7
d_gene: NA
abundance: NA
CDR3nt: TGTGCCAGCAGCATTGACGGAACCTACGAGCAGTACTTC
CDR3aa: CASSIDGTYEQYF

len: 17
v_gene: TRBV29-1
j_gene: TRBJ2-2
d_gene: TRBD2
abundance: NA
CDR3nt: TGCAGCGTTGTGGAGCGCGGACTAGCGGGAGCCACCGGGGAGCTGTTTTTT
CDR3aa: CSVVERGLAGATGELFF

len: 16
v_gene: TRBV18
j_gene: TRBJ2-1
d_gene: TRBD2
abundance: NA
CDR3nt: TGTGCCAGCTCACTTTCTCTAGCGGACCTCTACAATGAGCAGTTCTTC
CDR3aa: CASSLSLADLYNEQFF

len: 14
v_gene: TRBV5-6
j_gene: TRBJ2-7
d_gene: NA
abundance: NA
CDR3nt: TGTGCCAGCAAAGACCAGCCCCTTGACTACGAGCAGTACTTC
CDR3aa: CASKDQPLDYEQYF

len: 14
v_gene: TRBV19
j_gene: TRBJ2-7
d_gene: TRBD1
abundance: once
CDR3nt: TGTGCCAGTAGTGGACAGGGGGCAGGCTACGAGCAGTACTTC
CDR3aa: CASSGQGAGYEQYF

len: 15
v_gene: TRBV4-1
j_gene: TRBJ1-4
d_gene: NA
abundance: NA
CDR3nt: TGCGCCAGCAGCCAAACAGGCGGGGGTAATGAAAAACTGTTTTTT
CDR3aa: CASSQTGGGNEKLFF

len: 16
v_gene: TRBV10-1
j_gene: TRBJ2-3
d_gene: TRBD2
abundance: NA
CDR3nt: TGCGCCAGCAGTGACAGAATAGCGGGAAGCACAGATACGCAGTATTTT
CDR3aa: CASSDRIAGSTDTQYF

len: 12
v_gene: TRBV9
j_gene: TRBJ2-7
d_gene: NA
abundance: NA
CDR3nt: TGTGCCAGCAGTCAGACAGCCTACGAGCAGTACTTC
CDR3aa: CASSQTAYEQYF

len: 15
v_gene: TRBV11-2
j_gene: TRBJ2-5
d_gene: TRBD1
abundance: once
CDR3nt: TGTGCCAGCAGCATACCGGGACAGGGAAGAGAGACCCAGTACTTC
CDR3aa: CASSIPGQGRETQYF

len: 15
v_gene: TRBV28
j_gene: TRBJ2-2
d_gene: NA
abundance: NA
CDR3nt: TGTGCCAGCAGTTTAATTGACCCCTTCGCAGGGGAGCTGTTTTTT
CDR3aa: CASSLIDPFAGELFF

len: 13
v_gene: TRBV6-5
j_gene: TRBJ2-3
d_gene: NA
abundance: NA
CDR3nt: TGTGCCAGCAGTCCCATCGGGACAGATACGCAGTATTTT
CDR3aa: CASSPIGTDTQYF

len: 15
v_gene: TRBV7-9
j_gene: TRBJ1-1
d_gene: NA
abundance: NA
CDR3nt: TGTGCCAGCAGCAAGAGTGGACACTTTTCCACTGAAGCTTTCTTT
CDR3aa: CASSKSGHFSTEAFF

len: 17
v_gene: TRBV2
j_gene: TRBJ2-7
d_gene: TRBD1
abundance: NA
CDR3nt: TGTGCCAGCAGGGGGACAGGGGGCCCTCTTGACTCCTACGAGCAGTACTTC
CDR3aa: CASRGTGGPLDSYEQYF

len: 21
v_gene: TRBV7-6
j_gene: TRBJ2-1
d_gene: TRBD2
abundance: NA
CDR3nt: TGTGCCAGCAGCTTAGAGACCGGGACTAGCGGGGGACCCGCAGTATACAATGAGCAGTTCTTC
CDR3aa: CASSLETGTSGGPAVYNEQFF

len: 13
v_gene: TRBV30
j_gene: TRBJ1-1
d_gene: NA
abundance: NA
CDR3nt: TGTGCCTGGAGTGTACGATGGGGTCAGGGAGCTTTCTTT
CDR3aa: CAWSVRWGQGAFF

len: 16
v_gene: TRBV7-9
j_gene: TRBJ2-3
d_gene: NA
abundance: NA
CDR3nt: TGTACCAGCAGCTTAATTCAGGCCCTGAACACAGATACGCAGTATTTT
CDR3aa: CTSSLIQALNTDTQYF

len: 15
v_gene: TRBV15
j_gene: TRBJ1-2
d_gene: NA
abundance: NA
CDR3nt: TGTGCCACCAGCAGACGTAGTAGGGCGAACTATGGCTACACCTTC
CDR3aa: CATSRRSRANYGYTF

len: 17
v_gene: TRBV27
j_gene: TRBJ2-7
d_gene: TRBD2
abundance: NA
CDR3nt: TGTGCCAGCAGTTTATCGAGCGGGACTAGCGATTACTACGAGCAGTACTTC
CDR3aa: CASSLSSGTSDYYEQYF

len: 13
v_gene: TRBV29-1
j_gene: TRBJ2-2
d_gene: NA
abundance: NA
CDR3nt: TGCAGTGCCGAAGGCGGGGCGGCCGGGGAGCTGTTTTTT
CDR3aa: CSAEGGAAGELFF

len: 13
v_gene: TRBV18
j_gene: TRBJ1-2
d_gene: NA
abundance: NA
CDR3nt: TGTGCCAGCTCACCGGGGGCTAACTATGGCTACACCTTC
CDR3aa: CASSPGANYGYTF

len: 14
v_gene: TRBV5-1
j_gene: TRBJ1-1
d_gene: NA
abundance: NA
CDR3nt: TGCGCCAGCAGCTTTCTTGGTGGGAACACTGAAGCTTTCTTT
CDR3aa: CASSFLGGNTEAFF

len: 13
v_gene: TRBV6-6
j_gene: TRBJ2-7
d_gene: NA
abundance: NA
CDR3nt: TGTGCCAGCAGTCCCGGGAACTCCTACGAGCAGTACTTC
CDR3aa: CASSPGNSYEQYF

len: 13
v_gene: TRBV6-6
j_gene: TRBJ2-7
d_gene: NA
abundance: NA
CDR3nt: TGTGCCAGCAGCCCCGGACAGCCCTACGAGCAGTACTTC
CDR3aa: CASSPGQPYEQYF

len: 14
v_gene: TRBV6-5
j_gene: TRBJ2-2
d_gene: NA
abundance: NA
CDR3nt: TGTGCCAGCAGTAACCAGGGGCGCACCGGGGAGCTGTTTTTT
CDR3aa: CASSNQGRTGELFF

len: 15
v_gene: TRBV19
j_gene: TRBJ2-1
d_gene: NA
abundance: NA
CDR3nt: TGTGCCAGTAGTATAAGGGAGATCCCCTACAATGAGCAGTTCTTC
CDR3aa: CASSIREIPYNEQFF

len: 19
v_gene: TRBV18
j_gene: TRBJ2-3
d_gene: TRBD2
abundance: NA
CDR3nt: TGTGCCAGCTCACCACAGAAGCGGGAGGCGGTCCCTCGGGGAGATACGCAGTATTTT
CDR3aa: CASSPQKREAVPRGDTQYF

len: 15
v_gene: TRBV19
j_gene: TRBJ2-1
d_gene: NA
abundance: NA
CDR3nt: TGTGCCAGTAGTATCGCGCAGGGATACTACAATGAGCAGTTCTTC
CDR3aa: CASSIAQGYYNEQFF

len: 17
v_gene: TRBV11-2
j_gene: TRBJ2-5
d_gene: NA
abundance: NA
CDR3nt: TGTGCCAGCAGCTTAGCCATGAATGCGGGGCGGCAAGAGACCCAGTACTTC
CDR3aa: CASSLAMNAGRQETQYF

len: 20
v_gene: TRBV9
j_gene: TRBJ2-1
d_gene: TRBD2
abundance: once
CDR3nt: TGTGCCAGCAGCGCGGGGGGACTAGCGGGAGATGATAGCTCCTACAATGAGCAGTTCTTC
CDR3aa: CASSAGGLAGDDSSYNEQFF

len: 15
v_gene: TRBV7-2
j_gene: TRBJ2-7
d_gene: TRBD2
abundance: NA
CDR3nt: TGTGCCAGCAGCTTAGAGGGGACTAGCGACTACGAGCAGTACTTC
CDR3aa: CASSLEGTSDYEQYF

len: 12
v_gene: TRBV9
j_gene: TRBJ2-1
d_gene: NA
abundance: NA
CDR3nt: TGTGCCAGCAGCGGGACACACAATGAGCAGTTCTTC
CDR3aa: CASSGTHNEQFF

len: 19
v_gene: TRBV2
j_gene: TRBJ2-7
d_gene: NA
abundance: NA
CDR3nt: TGTGCCAGCCCGGGAGTCGGGTTTCAGGTGGGGCGGGTGACCTACGAGCAGTACTTC
CDR3aa: CASPGVGFQVGRVTYEQYF

len: 13
v_gene: TRBV18
j_gene: TRBJ1-1
d_gene: NA
abundance: NA
CDR3nt: TGTGCCAGCTCACCAGCGGAAGGGGGTGAAGCTTTCTTT
CDR3aa: CASSPAEGGEAFF

len: 13
v_gene: TRBV11-3
j_gene: TRBJ2-7
d_gene: NA
abundance: NA
CDR3nt: TGTGCCAGCAGCTTAGGCCAGGAATACGAGCAGTACTTC
CDR3aa: CASSLGQEYEQYF

len: 15
v_gene: TRBV6-6
j_gene: TRBJ1-5
d_gene: NA
abundance: NA
CDR3nt: TGTGCCAGCAGTTGGAGCAGGGGAGTCAATCAGCCCCAGCATTTT
CDR3aa: CASSWSRGVNQPQHF

len: 16
v_gene: TRBV14
j_gene: TRBJ2-1
d_gene: TRBD2
abundance: NA
CDR3nt: TGTGCCAGCAGCAAAAGGGCGGGACTAGCGGGATCCGTGCAGTTCTTC
CDR3aa: CASSKRAGLAGSVQFF

len: 16
v_gene: TRBV18
j_gene: TRBJ1-1
d_gene: NA
abundance: NA
CDR3nt: TGTGCCAGCTCACCACCAGGGGGGCGGGTTAACACTGAAGCTTTCTTT
CDR3aa: CASSPPGGRVNTEAFF

len: 17
v_gene: TRBV5-1
j_gene: TRBJ2-4
d_gene: TRBD1
abundance: NA
CDR3nt: TGCGCCAGCAGCCAAAGGGGACAGGGGGTGGCCAAAAACATTCAGTACTTC
CDR3aa: CASSQRGQGVAKNIQYF

len: 13
v_gene: TRBV2
j_gene: TRBJ2-2
d_gene: NA
abundance: NA
CDR3nt: TGTGCCAGCAGTCCAGGACCCGCCGGGGAGCTGTTTTTT
CDR3aa: CASSPGPAGELFF